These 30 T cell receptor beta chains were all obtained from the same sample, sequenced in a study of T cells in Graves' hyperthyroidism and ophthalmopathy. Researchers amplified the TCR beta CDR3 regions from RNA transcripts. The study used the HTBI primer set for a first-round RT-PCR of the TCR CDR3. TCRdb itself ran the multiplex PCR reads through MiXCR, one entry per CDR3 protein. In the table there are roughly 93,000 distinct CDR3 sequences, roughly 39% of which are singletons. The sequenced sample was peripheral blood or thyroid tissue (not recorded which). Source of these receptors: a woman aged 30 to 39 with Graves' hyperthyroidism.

The DNA for the CDR3 is TGCAGTGCTAGGGGGCAGGTCCTAGAGACCCAGTACTTC. Protein product: CSARGQVLETQYF. The rearrangement joins TRBV20-1 to TRBJ2-5; D is possibly TRBD1 (5 bases). Germline V lookup: CDR1 DFQATT, CDR2 SNEGSKA (reference sequence). V dropped 3 bases and J dropped 4 bases, with 12 bases sitting between them. The CDR3 runs 13 residues.

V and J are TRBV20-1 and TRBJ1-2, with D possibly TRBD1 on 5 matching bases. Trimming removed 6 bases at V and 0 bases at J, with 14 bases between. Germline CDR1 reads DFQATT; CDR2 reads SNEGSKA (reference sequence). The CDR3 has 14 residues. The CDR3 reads CSASVDSANYGYTF. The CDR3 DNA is TGCAGTGCCAGCGTCGACAGCGCTAACTATGGCTACACCTTC.

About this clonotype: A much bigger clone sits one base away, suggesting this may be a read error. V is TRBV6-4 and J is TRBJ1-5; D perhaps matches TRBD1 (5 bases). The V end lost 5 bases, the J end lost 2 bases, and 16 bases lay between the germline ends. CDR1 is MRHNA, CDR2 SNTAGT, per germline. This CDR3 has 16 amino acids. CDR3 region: CASSSPGGGGNQPQHF. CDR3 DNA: TGTGCCAGCAGTTCCCCTGGGGGGGGAGGCAATCAGCCCCAGCATTTT.

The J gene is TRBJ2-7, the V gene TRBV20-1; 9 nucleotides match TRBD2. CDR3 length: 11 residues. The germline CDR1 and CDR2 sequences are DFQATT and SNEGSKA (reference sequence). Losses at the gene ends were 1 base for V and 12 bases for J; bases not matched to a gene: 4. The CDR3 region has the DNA TGCAGTGCTAGAGGTAGCGGGAGTCCGTACTTC. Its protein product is CSARGSGSPYF.

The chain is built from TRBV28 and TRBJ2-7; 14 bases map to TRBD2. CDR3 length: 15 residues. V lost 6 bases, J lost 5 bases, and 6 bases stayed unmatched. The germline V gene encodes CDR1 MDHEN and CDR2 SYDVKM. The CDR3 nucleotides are TGTGCCAGCAGGGGGACTAGCGGGAGACCCAACGAGCAGTACTTC. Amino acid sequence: CASRGTSGRPNEQYF.

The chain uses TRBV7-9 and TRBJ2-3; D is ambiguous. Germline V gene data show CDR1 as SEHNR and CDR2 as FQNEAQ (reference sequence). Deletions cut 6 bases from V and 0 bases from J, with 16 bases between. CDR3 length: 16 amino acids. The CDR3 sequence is CASSTALAPSTDTQYF. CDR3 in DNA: TGTGCCAGCAGTACCGCCCTGGCCCCAAGCACAGATACGCAGTATTTT. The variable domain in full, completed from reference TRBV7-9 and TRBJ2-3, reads DTGVSQNPRHKITKRGQNVTFRCDPISEHNRLYWYRQTLGQGPEFLTYFQNEAQLEKSRLLSDRFSAERPKGSFSTLEIQRTEQGDSAMYLCASSTALAPSTDTQYFGPGTRLTVL.

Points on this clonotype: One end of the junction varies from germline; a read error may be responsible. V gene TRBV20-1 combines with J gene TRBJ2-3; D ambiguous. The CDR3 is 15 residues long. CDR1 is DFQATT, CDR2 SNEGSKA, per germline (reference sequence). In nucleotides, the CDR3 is TGCAGTGCCAGAGGACCAGCCCAAGGCACAGATACGCAGTATTTT. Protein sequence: CSARGPAQGTDTQYF.

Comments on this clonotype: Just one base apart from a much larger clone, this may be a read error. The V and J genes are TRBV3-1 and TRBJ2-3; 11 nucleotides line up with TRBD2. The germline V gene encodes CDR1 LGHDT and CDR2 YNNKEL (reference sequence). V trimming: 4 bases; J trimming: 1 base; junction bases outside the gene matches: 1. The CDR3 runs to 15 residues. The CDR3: CASSLSGRGTDTQYF. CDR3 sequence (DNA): TGTGCCAGCAGCCTTAGCGGGAGGGGCACAGATACGCAGTATTTT.

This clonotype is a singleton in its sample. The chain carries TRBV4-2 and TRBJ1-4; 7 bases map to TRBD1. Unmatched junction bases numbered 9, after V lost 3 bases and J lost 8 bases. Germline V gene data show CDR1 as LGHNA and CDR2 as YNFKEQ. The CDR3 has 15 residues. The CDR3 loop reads CASSQGRGLGEKLFF. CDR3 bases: TGTGCCAGCAGCCAGGGAAGGGGGCTCGGAGAAAAACTGTTTTTT.

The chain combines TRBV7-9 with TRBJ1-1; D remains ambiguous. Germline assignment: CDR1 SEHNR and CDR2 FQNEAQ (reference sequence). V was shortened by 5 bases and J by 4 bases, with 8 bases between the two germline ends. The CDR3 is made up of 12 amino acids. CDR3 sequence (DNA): TGTGCCAGCAGCCGGGTGGGCACTGAAGCTTTCTTT. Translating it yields CASSRVGTEAFF.

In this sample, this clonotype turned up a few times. The CDR3 reads CSVGTSGYEQYF. CDR3 nucleotide sequence: TGCAGCGTCGGGACTAGCGGATACGAGCAGTACTTC. The chain is built from TRBV29-1 and TRBJ2-7; 11 bases match TRBD2. The junction had 2 bases not matched to a gene; V was cut back by 6 bases and J by 4 bases. The CDR3 covers 12 residues. Germline CDR1 SQVTM, CDR2 ANQGSEA.

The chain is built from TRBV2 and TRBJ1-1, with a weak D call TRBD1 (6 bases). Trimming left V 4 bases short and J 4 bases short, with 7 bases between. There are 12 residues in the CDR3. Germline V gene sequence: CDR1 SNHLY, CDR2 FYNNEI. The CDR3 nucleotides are TGTGCCAGCAGTGCAGGGGTCACTGAAGCTTTCTTT. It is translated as CASSAGVTEAFF.

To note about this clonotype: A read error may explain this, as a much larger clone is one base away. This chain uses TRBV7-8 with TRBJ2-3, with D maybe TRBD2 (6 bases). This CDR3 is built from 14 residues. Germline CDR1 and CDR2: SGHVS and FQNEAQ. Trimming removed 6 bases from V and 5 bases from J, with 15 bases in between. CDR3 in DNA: TGTGCCAGCAGTTACACGTGGGAGGTAGATACGCAGTATTTT. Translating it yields CASSYTWEVDTQYF.

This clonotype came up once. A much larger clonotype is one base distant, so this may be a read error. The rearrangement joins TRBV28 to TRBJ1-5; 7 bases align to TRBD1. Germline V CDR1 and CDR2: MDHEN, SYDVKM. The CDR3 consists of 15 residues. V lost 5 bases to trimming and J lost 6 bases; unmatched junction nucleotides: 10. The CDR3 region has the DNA TGTGCCAGCAGTGGACCGGGACAGAGATGTCAGCCCCAGCATTTT. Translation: CASSGPGQRCQPQHF.

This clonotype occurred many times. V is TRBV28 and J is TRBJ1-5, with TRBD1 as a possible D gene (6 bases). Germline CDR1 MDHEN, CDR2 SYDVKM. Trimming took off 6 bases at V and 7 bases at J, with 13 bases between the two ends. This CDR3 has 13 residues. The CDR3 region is CASRNMGGQPQHF. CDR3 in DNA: TGTGCCAGCAGAAATATGGGGGGCCAGCCCCAGCATTTT.

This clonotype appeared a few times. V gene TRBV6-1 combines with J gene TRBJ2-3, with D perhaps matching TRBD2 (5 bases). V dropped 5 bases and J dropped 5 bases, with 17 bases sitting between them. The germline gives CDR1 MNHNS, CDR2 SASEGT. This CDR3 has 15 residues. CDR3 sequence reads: CASSYRDYPEDTQYF. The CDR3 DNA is TGTGCCAGCAGTTACCGCGACTATCCAGAAGATACGCAGTATTTT.

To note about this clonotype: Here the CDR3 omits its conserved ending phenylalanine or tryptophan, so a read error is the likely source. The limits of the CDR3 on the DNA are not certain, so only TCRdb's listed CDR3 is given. CDR3: CASSQGQGVDVELA. The rearrangement uses TRBV28 and TRBJ1-2; TRBD1 is the table's D call, not checked against the DNA. In germline, CDR1 is MDHEN, CDR2 SYDVKM. The CDR3 length equals 14 residues, ends included.

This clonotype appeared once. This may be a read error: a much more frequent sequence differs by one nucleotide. As DNA, the CDR3 is TGTGCCAGCAGTTTTGGGCAGAGCACAGATACGCAGTATTTT. Residues: CASSFGQSTDTQYF. The V gene is TRBV6-6, the J gene TRBJ2-3, with unresolved D. The CDR3 runs 14 residues. The germline CDR1 and CDR2 sequences are MNHNY and SVGAGI (reference sequence). Trimming took 4 bases from V and 0 from J, leaving 8 bases between them.

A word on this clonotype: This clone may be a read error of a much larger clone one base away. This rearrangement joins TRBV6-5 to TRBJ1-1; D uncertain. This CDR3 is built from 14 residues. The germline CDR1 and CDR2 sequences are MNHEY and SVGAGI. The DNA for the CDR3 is TGTGCCAGCAGTTACAGTTTGATGAACATTGAAGCTTTCTTT. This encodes CASSYSLMNIEAFF.

CDR3 in DNA: TGTGCCAGCAGTATCCATGGGGTTCGGGAAAAACTGTTTTTT. This codes for CASSIHGVREKLFF. The chain joins TRBV28 to TRBJ1-4; no reliable D call. The germline CDR1 and CDR2 sequences are MDHEN and SYDVKM. The CDR3 consists of 14 residues. Trimming took 5 bases from V and 8 from J, leaving 15 bases between them.

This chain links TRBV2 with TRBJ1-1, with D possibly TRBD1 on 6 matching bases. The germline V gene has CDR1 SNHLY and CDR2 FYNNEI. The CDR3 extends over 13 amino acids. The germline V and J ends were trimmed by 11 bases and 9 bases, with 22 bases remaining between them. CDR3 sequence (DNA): TGTGCCTACATTCGACCCGGACAGACAAAAGCTTTCTTT. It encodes CAYIRPGQTKAFF.

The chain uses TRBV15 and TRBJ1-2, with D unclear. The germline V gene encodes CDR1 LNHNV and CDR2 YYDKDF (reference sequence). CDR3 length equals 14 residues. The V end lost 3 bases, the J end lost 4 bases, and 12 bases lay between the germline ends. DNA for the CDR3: TGTGCCACCAGCAGCGGCGGGAGACCCTATGGCTACACCTTC. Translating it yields CATSSGGRPYGYTF.

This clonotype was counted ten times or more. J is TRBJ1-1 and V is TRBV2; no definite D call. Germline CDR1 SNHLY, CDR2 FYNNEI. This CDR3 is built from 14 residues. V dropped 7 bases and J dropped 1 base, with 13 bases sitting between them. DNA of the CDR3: TGTGCCAGCAACTCCCGGAAGGGGAACACTGAAGCTTTCTTT. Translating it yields CASNSRKGNTEAFF.

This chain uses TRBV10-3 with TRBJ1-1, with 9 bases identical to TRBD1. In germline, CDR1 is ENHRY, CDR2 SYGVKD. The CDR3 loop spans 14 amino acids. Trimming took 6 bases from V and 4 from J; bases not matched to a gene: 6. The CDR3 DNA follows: TGTGCCATCAGGCCGACAGGGGGTTTCACTGAAGCTTTCTTT. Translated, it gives CAIRPTGGFTEAFF.

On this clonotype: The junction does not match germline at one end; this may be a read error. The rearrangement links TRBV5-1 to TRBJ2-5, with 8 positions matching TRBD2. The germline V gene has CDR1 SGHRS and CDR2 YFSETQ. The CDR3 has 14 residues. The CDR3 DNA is TGCGCCAGCAGCTTGACTAGCGGAATAGAGGCCCAGTACTTC. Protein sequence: CASSLTSGIEAQYF.

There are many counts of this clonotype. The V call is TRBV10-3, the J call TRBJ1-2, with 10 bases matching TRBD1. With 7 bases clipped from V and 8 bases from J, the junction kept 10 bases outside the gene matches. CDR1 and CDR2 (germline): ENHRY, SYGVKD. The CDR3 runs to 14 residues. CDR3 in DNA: TGTGCCATCACCCCCGGGACAGGGGACGGCGGCTACACCTTC. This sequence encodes CAITPGTGDGGYTF.

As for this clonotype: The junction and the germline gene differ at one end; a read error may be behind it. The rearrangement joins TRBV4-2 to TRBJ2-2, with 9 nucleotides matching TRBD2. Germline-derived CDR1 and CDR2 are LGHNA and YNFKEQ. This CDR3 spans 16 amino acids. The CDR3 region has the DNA TGTGCCAGCAGCCAAGAGCCTAGCGGGAACGCCGGGGAGCTGTTTTTT. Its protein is CASSQEPSGNAGELFF.

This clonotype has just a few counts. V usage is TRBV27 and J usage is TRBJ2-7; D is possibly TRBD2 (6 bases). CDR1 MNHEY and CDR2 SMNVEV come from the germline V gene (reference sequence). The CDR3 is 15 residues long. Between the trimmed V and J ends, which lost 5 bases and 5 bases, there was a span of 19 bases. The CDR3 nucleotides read TGTGCCAGCAGTCCGGGACTCCGTTTTTCCGACGAGCAGTACTTC. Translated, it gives CASSPGLRFSDEQYF.

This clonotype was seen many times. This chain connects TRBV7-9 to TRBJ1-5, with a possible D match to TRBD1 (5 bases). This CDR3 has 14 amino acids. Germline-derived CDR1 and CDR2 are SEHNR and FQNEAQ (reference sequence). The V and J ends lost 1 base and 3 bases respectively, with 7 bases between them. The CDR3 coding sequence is TGTGCCAGCAGCTTAGGGGGCCTCAATCAGCCCCAGCATTTT. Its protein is CASSLGGLNQPQHF.

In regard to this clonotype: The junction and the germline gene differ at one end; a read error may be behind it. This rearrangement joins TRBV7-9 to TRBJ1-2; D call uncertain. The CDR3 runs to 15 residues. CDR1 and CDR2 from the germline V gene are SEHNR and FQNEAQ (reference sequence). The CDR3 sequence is CPSSLERRSNYGYTF. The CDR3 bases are TGTCCCAGCAGCTTGGAAAGACGGTCTAACTATGGCTACACCTTC.